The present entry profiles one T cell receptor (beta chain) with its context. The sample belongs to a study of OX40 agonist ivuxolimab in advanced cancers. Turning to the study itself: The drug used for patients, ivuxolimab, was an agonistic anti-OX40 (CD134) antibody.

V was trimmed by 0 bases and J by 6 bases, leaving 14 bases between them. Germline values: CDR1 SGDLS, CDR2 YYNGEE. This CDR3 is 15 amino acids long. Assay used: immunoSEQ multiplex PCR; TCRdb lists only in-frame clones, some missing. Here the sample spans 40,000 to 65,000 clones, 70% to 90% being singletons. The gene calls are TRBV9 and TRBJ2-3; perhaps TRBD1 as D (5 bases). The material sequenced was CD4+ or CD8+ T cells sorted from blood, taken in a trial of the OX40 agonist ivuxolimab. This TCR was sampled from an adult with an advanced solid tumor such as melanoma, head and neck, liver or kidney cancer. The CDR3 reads CASSVVGRVGDTQYF. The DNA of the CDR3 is TGTGCCAGCAGCGTAGTAGGCAGGGTAGGGGATACGCAGTATTTT.